Listed here is a single T cell receptor beta chain. Antigen: not known. These donors were members of the roughly 120-subject validation cohort, a group separate from the approximately 620-subject first cohort. The V gene lost 4 bases and the J gene lost 3 bases, with 10 bases spanning the gap. CDR3 length: 13 amino acids. Looked up from germline, CDR1 is SGHNT and CDR2 is YYREEE (reference sequence). The data were produced by immunoSEQ multiplex PCR, yet TCRdb's version contains in-frame clones alone and is incomplete. The table has 130,000 to 150,000 clones, about nine tenths seen once. The data were obtained in a study of cytomegalovirus exposure and HLA in healthy donors. Study-level points and caveats: Cytomegalovirus association was listed for about 180 TCR beta chains. The classifier reportedly diagnosed cytomegalovirus status with high sensitivity and specificity. Most TCR sequences were rare, but some public TCRs occurred in many donors.

The clonotype originates from a man aged 18 to 35 in good health and CMV-seropositive. The chain links TRBV5-4 to TRBJ1-1, with D possibly TRBD1 on 5 matching bases. Source material: PBMCs. CDR3 in amino acids: CASSPLGDTEAFF. CDR3 DNA sequence: TGTGCCAGCAGCCCTCTAGGGGACACTGAAGCTTTCTTT.